This T cell receptor (beta chain) was identified in a study of blood T cell repertoires in COVID-19. Assay used: immunoSEQ multiplex PCR; TCRdb lists only in-frame clones, some missing. The sample records about 210,000 clones, approximately 87% being singletons. The CDR3 is made up of 12 amino acids. Germline CDR1 KGHDR, CDR2 SFDVKD. Trimming stripped 5 bases from V and 2 bases from J, with 6 bases between. The source of this sequence is a man aged 55-75 years who had recovered from COVID-19. The sample taken for sequencing was peripheral blood. The chain is built from TRBV24-1 and TRBJ2-7; D perhaps matches TRBD2 (5 bases). The CDR3: CATSGGTYEQYF. For the CDR3, the DNA is TGTGCCACCAGTGGAGGGACCTACGAGCAGTACTTC.